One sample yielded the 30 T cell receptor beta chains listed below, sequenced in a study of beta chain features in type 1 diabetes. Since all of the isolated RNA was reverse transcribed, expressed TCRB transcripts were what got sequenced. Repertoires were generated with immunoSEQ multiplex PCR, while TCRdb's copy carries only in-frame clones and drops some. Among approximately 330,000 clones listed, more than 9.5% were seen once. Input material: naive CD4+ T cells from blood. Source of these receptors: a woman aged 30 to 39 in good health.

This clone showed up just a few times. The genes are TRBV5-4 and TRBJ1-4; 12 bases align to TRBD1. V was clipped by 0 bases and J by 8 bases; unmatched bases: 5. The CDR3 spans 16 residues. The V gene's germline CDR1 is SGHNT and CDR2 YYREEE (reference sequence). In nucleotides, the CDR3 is TGTGCCAGCAGCTTGGACCGGGACAGGGGGCACGAAAAACTGTTTTTT. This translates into CASSLDRDRGHEKLFF.

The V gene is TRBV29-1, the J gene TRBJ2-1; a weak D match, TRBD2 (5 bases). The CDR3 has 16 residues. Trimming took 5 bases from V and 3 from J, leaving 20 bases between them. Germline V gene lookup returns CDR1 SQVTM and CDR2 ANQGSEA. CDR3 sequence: CSVFGLAFVDYNEQFF. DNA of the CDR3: TGCAGCGTTTTCGGGCTAGCCTTTGTGGACTACAATGAGCAGTTCTTC.

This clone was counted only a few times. For the CDR3, the DNA is TGTGCCAGCAGTTCTCCGCGGGTCGGTTGGGGCGAGCAGTACTTC. It yields the protein CASSSPRVGWGEQYF. This chain links TRBV6-5 with TRBJ2-7, with D tentatively TRBD2 (5 bases). With 4 bases removed from V and 6 bases from J, the gap between germline ends came to 19 bases. Per the germline V gene, CDR1 is MNHEY and CDR2 is SVGAGI. CDR3 size: 15 residues.

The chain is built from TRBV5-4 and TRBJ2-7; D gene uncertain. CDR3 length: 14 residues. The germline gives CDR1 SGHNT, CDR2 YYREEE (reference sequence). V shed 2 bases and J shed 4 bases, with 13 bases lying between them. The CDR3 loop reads CASSFTGNPYEQYF. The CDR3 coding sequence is TGTGCCAGCAGCTTTACGGGTAATCCGTACGAGCAGTACTTC.

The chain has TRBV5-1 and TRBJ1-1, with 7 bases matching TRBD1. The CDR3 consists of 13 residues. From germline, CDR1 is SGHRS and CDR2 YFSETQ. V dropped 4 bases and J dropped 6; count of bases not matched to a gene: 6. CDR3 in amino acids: CASSPGTEAEAFF. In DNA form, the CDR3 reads TGCGCCAGCAGCCCCGGGACAGAGGCTGAAGCTTTCTTT.

The CDR3 spells CATSRDQTGATEAFF. CDR3 sequence (DNA): TGTGCCACCAGCAGAGATCAAACAGGGGCAACTGAAGCTTTCTTT. J is TRBJ1-1 and V is TRBV15; 7 bases align to TRBD1. The germline V gene encodes CDR1 LNHNV and CDR2 YYDKDF (reference sequence). The CDR3 spans 15 residues. The ends lost 0 bases at V and 5 bases at J; junction bases unmatched: 6.

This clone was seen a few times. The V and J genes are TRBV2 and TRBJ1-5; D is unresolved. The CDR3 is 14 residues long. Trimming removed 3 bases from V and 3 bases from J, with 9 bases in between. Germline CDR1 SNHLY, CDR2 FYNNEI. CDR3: CASSEEQFNQPQHF. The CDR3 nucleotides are TGTGCCAGCAGTGAGGAACAGTTCAATCAGCCCCAGCATTTT.

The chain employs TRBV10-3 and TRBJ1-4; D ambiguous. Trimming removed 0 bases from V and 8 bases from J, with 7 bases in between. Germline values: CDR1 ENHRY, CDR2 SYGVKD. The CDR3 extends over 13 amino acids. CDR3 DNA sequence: TGTGCCATCAGTGAGTCGGAGGAAGAAAAACTGTTTTTT. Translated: CAISESEEEKLFF.

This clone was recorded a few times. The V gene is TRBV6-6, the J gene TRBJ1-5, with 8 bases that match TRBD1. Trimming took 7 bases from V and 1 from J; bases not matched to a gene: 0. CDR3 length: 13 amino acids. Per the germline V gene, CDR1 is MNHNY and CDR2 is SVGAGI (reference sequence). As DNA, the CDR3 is TGTGCCAGCAACAGGGGGAGCAATCAGCCCCAGCATTTT. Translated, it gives CASNRGSNQPQHF.

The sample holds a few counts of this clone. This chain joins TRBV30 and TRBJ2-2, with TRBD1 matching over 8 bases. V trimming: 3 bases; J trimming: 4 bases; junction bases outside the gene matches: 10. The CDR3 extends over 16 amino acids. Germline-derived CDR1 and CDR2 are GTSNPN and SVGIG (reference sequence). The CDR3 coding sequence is TGTGCCTGGAGAAGGACAGGGTTCTTGAGCACCGGGGAGCTGTTTTTT. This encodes CAWRRTGFLSTGELFF.

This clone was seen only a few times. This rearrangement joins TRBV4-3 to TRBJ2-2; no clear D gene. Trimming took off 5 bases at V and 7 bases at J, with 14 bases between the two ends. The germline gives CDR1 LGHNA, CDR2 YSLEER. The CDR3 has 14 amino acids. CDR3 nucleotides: TGCGCCAGCAGCTCAACGAGGAGTAGCGGGGAGCTGTTTTTT. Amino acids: CASSSTRSSGELFF.

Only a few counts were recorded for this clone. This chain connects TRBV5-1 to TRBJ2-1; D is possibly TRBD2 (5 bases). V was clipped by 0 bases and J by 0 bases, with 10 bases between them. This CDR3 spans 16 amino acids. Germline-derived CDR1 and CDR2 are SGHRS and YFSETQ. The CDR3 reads CASSLERGSSYNEQFF. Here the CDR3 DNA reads TGCGCCAGCAGCTTGGAGCGTGGGAGCTCCTACAATGAGCAGTTCTTC.

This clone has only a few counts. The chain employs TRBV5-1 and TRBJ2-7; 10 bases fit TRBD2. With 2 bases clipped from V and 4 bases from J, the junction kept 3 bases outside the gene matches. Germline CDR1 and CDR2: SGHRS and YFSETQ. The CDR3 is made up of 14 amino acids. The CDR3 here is CASSFGLAAYEQYF. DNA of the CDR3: TGCGCCAGCAGCTTTGGACTAGCGGCATACGAGCAGTACTTC.

CDR3 protein: CAISGGDSGSSYEQYF. The CDR3 DNA sequence: TGTGCCATCAGCGGGGGGGATAGCGGGAGCTCCTACGAGCAGTACTTC. The genes are TRBV10-3 and TRBJ2-7; 9 bases match TRBD2. The V gene end was trimmed by 6 bases and the J gene end by 0 bases; junction bases not matched to a gene: 9. The CDR3 is 16 amino acids. Germline V CDR1 and CDR2: ENHRY, SYGVKD.

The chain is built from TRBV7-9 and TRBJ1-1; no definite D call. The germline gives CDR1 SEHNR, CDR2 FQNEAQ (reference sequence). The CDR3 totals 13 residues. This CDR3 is CASGKRENTEAFF. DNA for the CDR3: TGTGCGTCGGGAAAGCGGGAAAACACTGAAGCTTTCTTT.

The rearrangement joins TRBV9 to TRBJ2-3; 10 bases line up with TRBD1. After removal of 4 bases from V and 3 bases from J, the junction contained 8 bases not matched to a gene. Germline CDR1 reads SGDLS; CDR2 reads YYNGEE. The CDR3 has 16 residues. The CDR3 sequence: CASSPRDRGGTDTQYF. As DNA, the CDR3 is TGTGCCAGCAGCCCCCGGGACAGGGGTGGAACAGATACGCAGTATTTT. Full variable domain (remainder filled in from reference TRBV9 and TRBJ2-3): DSGVTQTPKHLITATGQRVTLRCSPRSGDLSVYWYQQSLDQGLQFLIQYYNGEERAKGNILERFSAQQFPDLHSELNLSSLELGDSALYFCASSPRDRGGTDTQYFGPGTRLTVL.

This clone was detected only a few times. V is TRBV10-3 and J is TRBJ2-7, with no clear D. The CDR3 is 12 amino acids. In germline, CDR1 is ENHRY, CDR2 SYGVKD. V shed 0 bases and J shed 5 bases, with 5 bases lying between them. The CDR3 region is CAISESGDEQYF. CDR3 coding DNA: TGTGCCATCAGTGAGTCAGGAGACGAGCAGTACTTC.

This chain's CDR3 is CASSRGLAGVTSYEQYF. The CDR3, as DNA: TGTGCCAGCAGCCGGGGACTAGCGGGAGTGACCTCCTACGAGCAGTACTTC. The chain links TRBV7-9 to TRBJ2-7, with 14 bases matching TRBD2. This CDR3 is built from 17 residues. Germline CDR1 SEHNR, CDR2 FQNEAQ (reference sequence). V lost 5 bases and J lost 0; bases outside the gene matches: 6.

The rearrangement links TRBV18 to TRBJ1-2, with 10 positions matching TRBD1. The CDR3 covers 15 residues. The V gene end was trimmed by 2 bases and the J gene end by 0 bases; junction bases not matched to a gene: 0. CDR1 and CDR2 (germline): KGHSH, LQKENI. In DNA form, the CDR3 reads TGTGCCAGCTCACCAGGGACAGGGGCTAACTATGGCTACACCTTC. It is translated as CASSPGTGANYGYTF.

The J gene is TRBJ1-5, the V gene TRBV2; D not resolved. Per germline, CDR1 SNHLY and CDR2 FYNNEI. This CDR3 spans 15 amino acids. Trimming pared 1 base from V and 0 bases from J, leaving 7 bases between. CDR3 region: CASSEVDYSNQPQHF. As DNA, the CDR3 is TGTGCCAGCAGTGAAGTCGACTATAGCAATCAGCCCCAGCATTTT.

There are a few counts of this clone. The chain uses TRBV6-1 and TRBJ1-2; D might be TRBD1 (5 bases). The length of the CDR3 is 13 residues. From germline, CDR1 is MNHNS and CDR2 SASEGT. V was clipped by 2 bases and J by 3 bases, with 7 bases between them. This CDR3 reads CASSERGYYGYTF. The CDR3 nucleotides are TGTGCCAGCAGTGAAAGGGGTTACTATGGCTACACCTTC.

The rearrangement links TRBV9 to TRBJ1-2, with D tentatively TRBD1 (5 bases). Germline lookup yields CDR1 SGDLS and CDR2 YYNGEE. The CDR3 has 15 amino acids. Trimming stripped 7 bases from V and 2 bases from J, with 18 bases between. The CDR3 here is CASANPSGGNYGYTF. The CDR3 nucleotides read TGTGCCAGCGCCAATCCGTCCGGGGGGAACTATGGCTACACCTTC.

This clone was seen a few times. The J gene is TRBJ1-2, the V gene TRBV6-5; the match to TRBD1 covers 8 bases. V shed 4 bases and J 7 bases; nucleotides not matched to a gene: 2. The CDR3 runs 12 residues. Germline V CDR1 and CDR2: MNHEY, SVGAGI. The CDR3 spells CASSSQGAGYTF. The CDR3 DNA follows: TGTGCCAGCAGTTCCCAGGGGGCTGGCTACACCTTC.

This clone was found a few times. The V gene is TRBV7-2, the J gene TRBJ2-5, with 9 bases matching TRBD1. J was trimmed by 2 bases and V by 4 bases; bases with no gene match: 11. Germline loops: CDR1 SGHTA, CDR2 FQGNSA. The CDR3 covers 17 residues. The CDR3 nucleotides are TGTGCCAGCAGCTCGCTCCCGGGACAGGGCCGACAAGAGACCCAGTACTTC. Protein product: CASSSLPGQGRQETQYF.

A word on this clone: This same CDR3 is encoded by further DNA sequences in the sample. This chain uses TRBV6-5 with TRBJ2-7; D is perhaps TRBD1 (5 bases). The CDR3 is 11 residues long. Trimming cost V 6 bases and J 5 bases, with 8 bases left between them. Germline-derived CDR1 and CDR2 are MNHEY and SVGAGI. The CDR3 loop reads CASSQGNEQYF. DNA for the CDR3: TGTGCCAGCAGCCAGGGTAACGAGCAGTACTTC.

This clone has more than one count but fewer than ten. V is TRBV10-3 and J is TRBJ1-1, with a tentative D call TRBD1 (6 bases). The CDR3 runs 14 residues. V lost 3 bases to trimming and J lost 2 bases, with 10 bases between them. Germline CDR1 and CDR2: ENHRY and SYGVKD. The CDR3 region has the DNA TGTGCCATCAGTGAATGGGGGCGAAACACTGAAGCTTTCTTT. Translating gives CAISEWGRNTEAFF.

The chain's CDR3 is CATSRPGTGPNQPQHF. The DNA of the CDR3 is TGTGCCACCAGCAGGCCCGGGACAGGTCCCAATCAGCCCCAGCATTTT. The chain uses TRBV15 and TRBJ1-5; 8 bases map to TRBD1. V lost 3 bases, J lost 3 bases, and 7 bases stayed unmatched. The germline V gene encodes CDR1 LNHNV and CDR2 YYDKDF (reference sequence). The CDR3 has 16 residues.

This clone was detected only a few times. This chain's CDR3 is CASSKDRVDGYTF. The CDR3 region has the DNA TGTGCCAGTAGTAAGGACAGGGTAGACGGCTACACCTTC. The V call is TRBV19, the J call TRBJ1-2; the match to TRBD1 covers 8 bases. The V and J ends lost 4 bases and 8 bases, in that order; junction bases with no gene match: 6. The CDR3 loop spans 13 amino acids. CDR1 and CDR2 (germline): LNHDA, SQIVND (reference sequence).

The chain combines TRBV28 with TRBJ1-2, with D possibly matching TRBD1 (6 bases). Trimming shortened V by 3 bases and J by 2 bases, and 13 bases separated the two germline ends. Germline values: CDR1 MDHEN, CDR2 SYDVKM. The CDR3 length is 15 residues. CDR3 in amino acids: CASSLQGSQNYGYTF. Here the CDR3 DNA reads TGTGCCAGCAGTTTGCAGGGGTCCCAAAACTATGGCTACACCTTC.

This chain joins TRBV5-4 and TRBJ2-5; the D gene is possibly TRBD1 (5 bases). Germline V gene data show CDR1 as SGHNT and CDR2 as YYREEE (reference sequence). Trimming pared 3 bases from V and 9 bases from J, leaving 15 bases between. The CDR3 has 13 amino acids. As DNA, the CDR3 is TGTGCCAGCAGCTGGGAAGACAGCGTCCCCCAGTACTTC. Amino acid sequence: CASSWEDSVPQYF.